Listed here are 25 T cell receptor beta chains from one sample, sequenced in a study of T cell responses to AZD1222 COVID-19 vaccine. Clones were sequenced by immunoSEQ multiplex PCR, and TCRdb holds only the in-frame ones, with some missing. The sample has approximately 110,000 clones; around 90% are singletons. The material was peripheral blood, obtained on day 0 of AZD1222 vaccination. Source of these receptors: an adult in good health.

This clone was seen more than once but under ten times. This chain links TRBV7-2 with TRBJ2-5; TRBD2 might be the D (6 bases). V gave up 2 bases and J gave up 5 bases, with 15 bases separating them. This CDR3 contains 15 residues. Germline V gene lookup returns CDR1 SGHTA and CDR2 FQGNSA. The DNA of the CDR3 is TGTGCCAGCAGCTTATCCGGGAGCGGCCAGGAGACCCAGTACTTC. This sequence encodes CASSLSGSGQETQYF.

The CDR3 nucleotides are TGTGCCTGGGGCCTAGGAGAGCAGTTCTTC. This encodes CAWGLGEQFF. The V and J genes are TRBV30 and TRBJ2-1; D is undetermined. The CDR3 consists of 10 residues. Germline V lookup: CDR1 GTSNPN, CDR2 SVGIG (reference sequence). V gave up 5 bases and J gave up 10 bases, with 9 bases separating them.

This clone has a handful of counts. The gene calls are TRBV18 and TRBJ2-7, with 8 bases aligning to TRBD2. The CDR3 is 13 amino acids. In germline, CDR1 is KGHSH, CDR2 LQKENI. V lost 6 bases to trimming and J lost 7 bases; unmatched junction nucleotides: 8. CDR3 sequence reads: CASSPGLEKEQYF. The CDR3 DNA sequence: TGTGCCAGCTCCCCGGGACTAGAGAAGGAGCAGTACTTC.

The V gene is TRBV10-3, the J gene TRBJ2-7; D not resolved. Trimming shortened V by 0 bases and J by 3 bases, and 6 bases separated the two germline ends. Germline V gene data show CDR1 as ENHRY and CDR2 as SYGVKD. The CDR3 totals 13 residues. The CDR3 region is CAISESNSYEQYF. For the CDR3, the DNA is TGTGCCATCAGTGAGTCGAATAGCTACGAGCAGTACTTC.

The chain carries TRBV7-3 and TRBJ1-3, with no clear D. Looked up from germline, CDR1 is SGHTA and CDR2 is FQGTGA. The V and J ends lost 7 bases and 0 bases respectively, with 13 bases between them. The CDR3 consists of 15 residues. CDR3 bases: TGTGCCAGCACTCCCTGGGTTGGCTCTGGAAACACCATATATTTT. It translates to CASTPWVGSGNTIYF.

In nucleotides, the CDR3 is TGTGCCAGCAGTGTAGACTACCAAGAGACCCAGTACTTC. Its protein is CASSVDYQETQYF. The gene calls are TRBV27 and TRBJ2-5, with unresolved D. The CDR3 loop spans 13 amino acids. Germline V gene data show CDR1 as MNHEY and CDR2 as SMNVEV (reference sequence). The ends were cut back, 5 bases at V and 0 bases at J, with 7 bases in the middle.

The chain links TRBV4-1 to TRBJ1-5, with TRBD1 matching over 7 bases. CDR1 is MGHRA and CDR2 is YSYEKL in the germline V gene. CDR3 length: 16 residues. The V gene end was trimmed by 4 bases and the J gene end by 3 bases; junction bases not matched to a gene: 9. CDR3 residues: CASSPITGANNQPQHF. The CDR3 bases are TGCGCCAGCAGCCCTATAACAGGGGCCAACAATCAGCCCCAGCATTTT.

The chain couples TRBV28 to TRBJ1-5; TRBD1 is a possible D gene (5 bases). Germline V CDR1 and CDR2: MDHEN, SYDVKM. Trimming pared 6 bases from V and 0 bases from J, leaving 9 bases between. The length of the CDR3 is 14 residues. CDR3 loop: CASRGPDSNQPQHF. CDR3 sequence (DNA): TGTGCCAGCAGGGGGCCGGATAGCAATCAGCCCCAGCATTTT.

The V and J genes are TRBV7-9 and TRBJ1-2; maybe TRBD1 (6 bases). There are 16 residues in the CDR3. V lost 6 bases and J 4 bases, leaving 21 bases between the germline ends. CDR1 SEHNR and CDR2 FQNEAQ come from the germline V gene (reference sequence). CDR3 sequence reads: CASSPDGGAESYGYTF. CDR3 DNA: TGTGCCAGCAGTCCCGATGGGGGGGCGGAGAGCTATGGCTACACCTTC. Full variable domain (rest looked up from reference TRBV7-9 and TRBJ1-2): DTGVSQNPRHKITKRGQNVTFRCDPISEHNRLYWYRQTLGQGPEFLTYFQNEAQLEKSRLLSDRFSAERPKGSFSTLEIQRTEQGDSAMYLCASSPDGGAESYGYTFGSGTRLTVV.

For this clone: The junction and the germline gene differ at one end; a read error may be behind it. V usage is TRBV7-9 and J usage is TRBJ1-1; no clear D. Germline V gene sequence: CDR1 SEHNR, CDR2 FQNEAQ (reference sequence). This CDR3 is built from 15 residues. This CDR3 is CASNLVALMNTEAFF. The CDR3 nucleotides are TGTGCCAGCAACTTAGTGGCGCTAATGAACACTGAAGCTTTCTTT.

This clone was seen more than once but under ten times. This chain connects TRBV11-2 to TRBJ1-3, with TRBD1 as a possible D gene (5 bases). This CDR3 contains 17 residues. The germline V and J ends were trimmed by 4 bases and 1 base, with 17 bases remaining between them. Germline CDR1 reads SGHAT; CDR2 reads FQNNGV. CDR3 in DNA: TGTGCCAGCAGCTCCCGAGGGCAGGGATCTTCTGGAAACACCATATATTTT. It yields the protein CASSSRGQGSSGNTIYF.

This clone was recorded once. This chain joins TRBV7-6 and TRBJ2-1; perhaps TRBD2 as D (5 bases). Per germline, CDR1 SGHVS and CDR2 FNYEAQ. The CDR3 has 15 amino acids. Trimming took 5 bases from V and 4 from J, leaving 15 bases between them. CDR3 bases: TGTGCCAGCAGCCCAATATACCGGGGATACAATGAGCAGTTCTTC. Encoded protein: CASSPIYRGYNEQFF.

The chain employs TRBV3-1 (or the pseudogene TRBV3-2) and TRBJ1-4, with D perhaps matching TRBD1 (5 bases). Per germline, CDR1 LGHDT and CDR2 YNNKEL (reference sequence). V shed 2 bases and J shed 4 bases, with 17 bases lying between them. The CDR3 contains 17 residues. The CDR3 is CASSQTFRGRSNEKLFF. CDR3 nucleotides: TGTGCCAGCAGCCAAACTTTCCGGGGACGGAGTAATGAAAAACTGTTTTTT.

The chain combines TRBV5-1 with TRBJ1-4; D uncertain. The CDR3 totals 13 residues. Germline CDR1 is SGHRS and CDR2 is YFSETQ. Trimming took off 2 bases at V and 7 bases at J, with 9 bases between the two ends. CDR3: CASSLSGAEKLFF. In DNA, the CDR3 is TGCGCCAGCAGCTTATCTGGAGCTGAAAAACTGTTTTTT.

This sequence joins TRBV6-1 and TRBJ2-7, with D uncertain. The V gene lost 3 bases and the J gene lost 4 bases, with 10 bases spanning the gap. Germline V gene lookup returns CDR1 MNHNS and CDR2 SASEGT. This CDR3 has 13 residues. CDR3 protein: CASSEGPSYEQYF. CDR3 bases: TGTGCCAGCAGTGAGGGCCCTTCTTACGAGCAGTACTTC.

The CDR3 DNA is TGTGCCAGCACTAAAACGGGACCGAACAATGAGCAGTTCTTC. Translated: CASTKTGPNNEQFF. The chain links TRBV11-2 to TRBJ2-1; D is tentatively TRBD1 or TRBD2 (5 bases each). The CDR3 runs 14 residues. Deletions cut 7 bases from V and 5 bases from J, with 15 bases between. Germline CDR1 reads SGHAT; CDR2 reads FQNNGV.

This clone was detected only once. This chain uses TRBV28 with TRBJ2-7, with 11 bases identical to TRBD2. CDR1 and CDR2 from the germline V gene are MDHEN and SYDVKM. The trim removed 4 bases at V and 8 bases at J, leaving 10 bases unmatched. The CDR3 contains 15 residues. CDR3 region: CASSSLAGGLVQQYF. The CDR3 DNA sequence: TGTGCCAGCAGTTCCTTAGCGGGGGGGCTCGTACAGCAGTACTTC.

As DNA, the CDR3 is TGTGCCAGCAGTTCGGGACAGACTGATGCAACTAATGAAAAACTGTTTTTT. Amino acids: CASSSGQTDATNEKLFF. The V and J genes are TRBV2 and TRBJ1-4; 7 positions match TRBD1. V trimming: 5 bases; J trimming: 0 bases; junction bases outside the gene matches: 9. CDR1 SNHLY and CDR2 FYNNEI come from the germline V gene. The CDR3 contains 17 residues.

The CDR3 reads CSVDDRETEAFF. The CDR3 DNA follows: TGCAGCGTTGACGACAGGGAGACTGAAGCTTTCTTT. V gene TRBV29-1 combines with J gene TRBJ1-1; the match to TRBD1 covers 7 bases. CDR1 and CDR2 from the germline V gene are SQVTM and ANQGSEA. The V segment lost 3 bases and the J segment 5 bases; nucleotides outside the gene matches: 3. The CDR3 length is 12 residues.

To note about this clone: One end of the junction varies from germline; a read error may be responsible. This chain uses TRBV6-1 with TRBJ1-4, with D possibly matching TRBD1 (5 bases). The V gene's germline CDR1 is MNHNS and CDR2 SASEGT. CDR3 length: 13 residues. The chain's CDR3 is CASSDIKTDSRYF. The CDR3 DNA is TGTGCCAGCAGTGACATTAAAACCGACAGCCGGTATTTT.

The genes are TRBV6-5 and TRBJ1-4; D ambiguous. Trimming cost V 6 bases and J 4 bases, with 12 bases left between them. Germline V lookup: CDR1 MNHEY, CDR2 SVGAGI. The CDR3 is 14 amino acids. Written as DNA, the CDR3 is TGTGCCAGCAGGGAGAAGTCGATTAATGAAAAACTGTTTTTT. Translation gives CASREKSINEKLFF.

This chain uses TRBV7-9 with TRBJ1-4; the D gene is possibly TRBD1 (5 bases). This CDR3 is built from 15 residues. Trimming took 2 bases from V and 8 from J, leaving 15 bases between them. CDR1 is SEHNR, CDR2 FQNEAQ, per germline (reference sequence). The CDR3, as DNA: TGTGCCAGCAGCTTAAACCTTCTCGGGGGGGAAAAACTGTTTTTT. It yields the protein CASSLNLLGGEKLFF.

The rearrangement uses TRBV3-1 (or the pseudogene TRBV3-2) and TRBJ1-6; D unclear. CDR3 length equals 13 residues. Per germline, CDR1 LGHDT and CDR2 YNNKEL (reference sequence). With 6 bases removed from V and 5 bases from J, the gap between germline ends came to 8 bases. In DNA form, the CDR3 reads TGTGCCAGCAGTCCGACGGATAATTCACCCCTCCACTTT. Translation gives CASSPTDNSPLHF.

The rearrangement uses TRBV12-3 or TRBV12-4 and TRBJ1-6; 8 bases fit TRBD1. Trimming took 5 bases from V and 9 from J; bases not matched to a gene: 3. CDR3 length: 13 residues. CDR3 sequence (DNA): TGTGCCAGCAGTGGGGGACAGGCTTCACCCCTCCACTTT. Protein product: CASSGGQASPLHF.

V usage is TRBV3-1 (or the pseudogene TRBV3-2) and J usage is TRBJ2-2, with D perhaps TRBD1 (5 bases). Germline V gene sequence: CDR1 LGHDT, CDR2 YNNKEL (reference sequence). The CDR3 is 15 amino acids. Trimming shortened V by 1 base and J by 5 bases, and 11 bases separated the two germline ends. The CDR3 protein is CASSQVDSRTGELFF. The DNA for the CDR3 is TGTGCCAGCAGCCAAGTCGACAGTCGGACCGGGGAGCTGTTTTTT.